Shown below are 2 T cell receptor beta chains from a single sample sequenced in a study of blood T cells in healthy people across ages. For the second PCR, which ran for roughly 6 to 12 cycles, a sample-barcoded 5' primer and a J-beta primer mix were used. TCRdb passed the 5' RACE reads through MiXCR, listing each CDR3 protein once. The data show about 1.8 million distinct CDR3 sequences, with approximately 50% seen just once and 2% to 2.5% held by the top ten. Sequenced: blood. Source of these receptors: a woman between 40 and 55 years old in good health.

This clonotype was counted only a few times. Here the CDR3 reads CASSPLLGQETQYF. In DNA, the CDR3 is TGTGCCAGCAGCCCCCTACTAGGACAAGAGACCCAGTACTTC. The rearrangement joins TRBV3-1 to TRBJ2-5, with D possibly TRBD2 on 5 matching bases. From germline, CDR1 is LGHDT and CDR2 YNNKEL (reference sequence). The CDR3 loop spans 14 amino acids. V lost 4 bases and J lost 2, with 11 bases in between.

As concerns this clonotype: Sequence at one end of the junction differs from germline and may be a read error. The chain is built from TRBV12-3 or TRBV12-4 and TRBJ2-7, with TRBD1 matching over 8 bases. This CDR3 spans 14 amino acids. The CDR3 loop reads CTSIGTGEGGGQYF. CDR3 nucleotides: TGTACCAGCATTGGGACAGGCGAGGGCGGTGGGCAGTACTTC.